The 27 T cell receptor beta chains given below trace back to one sample, sequenced in a study of blood T cell repertoires in COVID-19. Generated by immunoSEQ multiplex PCR, the TCRdb table keeps only in-frame clones and is missing some. The data contain 30,000 to 45,000 clones, 90% of them seen just once; the ten biggest clones take up 12%. The sample consisted of peripheral blood. Receptors originate from a man aged 70-80 years with acute or convalescent COVID-19.

This chain links TRBV28 with TRBJ1-1, with TRBD1 matching over 10 bases. The CDR3 has 13 amino acids. After removal of 6 bases from V and 10 bases from J, the junction contained 8 bases not matched to a gene. Germline CDR1 reads MDHEN; CDR2 reads SYDVKM. The CDR3 DNA reads TGTGCCAGCAGCATCGACAGGGGGCAGGGAGCTTTCTTT. It specifies CASSIDRGQGAFF.

The chain recombines TRBV29-1 with TRBJ1-1; TRBD1 is a possible D gene (5 bases). The CDR3 has 13 amino acids. In germline, CDR1 is SQVTM, CDR2 ANQGSEA. V gave up 1 base and J gave up 11 bases, with 17 bases separating them. CDR3 nucleotide sequence: TGCAGCGTTGAAGCCAGGAGGGGCGGGAAGGCTTTCTTT. This translates into CSVEARRGGKAFF.

The chain recombines TRBV7-8 with TRBJ2-3; no definite D call. This CDR3 is built from 13 residues. Looked up from germline, CDR1 is SGHVS and CDR2 is FQNEAQ. Deletions cut 5 bases from V and 4 bases from J, with 10 bases between. Here the CDR3 DNA reads TGTGCCAGCAGCCGTTTTGAGGCAGATACGCAGTATTTT. It yields the protein CASSRFEADTQYF.

For the CDR3, the DNA is TGTGCCAGCAGCTTGAACAGGGGTGCCGGGGAGCTGTTTTTT. Its translation: CASSLNRGAGELFF. The genes are TRBV7-2 and TRBJ2-2; TRBD1 agrees at 7 bases. The germline gives CDR1 SGHTA, CDR2 FQGNSA. The CDR3 consists of 14 residues. V was pared by 3 bases and J by 6 bases, with 4 bases of the junction left unmatched.

The rearrangement joins TRBV5-4 to TRBJ2-7, with 11 positions matching TRBD2. CDR3 length: 15 amino acids. After removal of 5 bases from V and 0 bases from J, the junction contained 4 bases not matched to a gene. Per the germline V gene, CDR1 is SGHNT and CDR2 is YYREEE (reference sequence). The CDR3 is CASRAGTSGSYEQYF. The CDR3 DNA sequence: TGTGCCAGCAGGGCCGGGACTAGCGGCTCCTACGAGCAGTACTTC. The full variable domain, with the rest looked up from reference TRBV5-4 and TRBJ2-7, is ETGVTQSPTHLIKTRGQQVTLRCSSQSGHNTVSWYQQALGQGPQFIFQYYREEENGRGNFPPRFSGLQFPNYSSELNVNALELDDSALYLCASRAGTSGSYEQYFGPGTRLTVT.

V gene TRBV9 combines with J gene TRBJ1-4, with TRBD1 identical over 8 bases. CDR1 and CDR2 from the germline V gene are SGDLS and YYNGEE. V lost 6 bases to trimming and J lost 7 bases; unmatched junction nucleotides: 8. The CDR3 is 14 residues long. Here the CDR3 DNA reads TGTGCCAGCAACCCAGACAGGGGTGGTGAAAAACTGTTTTTT. The encoded protein is CASNPDRGGEKLFF.

CDR3 sequence reads: CASSQGTGGLGYTF. As DNA, the CDR3 is TGCGCCAGCAGCCAAGGGACAGGGGGCCTTGGCTACACCTTC. This chain connects TRBV4-3 to TRBJ1-2; TRBD1 matches at 11 bases. The CDR3 consists of 14 residues. V was pared by 1 base and J by 7 bases, with 2 bases of the junction left unmatched. From germline, CDR1 is LGHNA and CDR2 YSLEER.

The chain carries TRBV2 and TRBJ2-7, with 11 bases matching TRBD2. The V and J ends lost 7 bases and 2 bases, in that order; junction bases with no gene match: 4. Per germline, CDR1 SNHLY and CDR2 FYNNEI. The CDR3 loop spans 14 amino acids. CDR3 region: CASTRLAGTYEQYF. CDR3 nucleotide sequence: TGTGCCAGCACCCGACTAGCGGGGACCTACGAGCAGTACTTC. The full variable domain, in which reference TRBV2 and TRBJ2-7 provide the parts outside the CDR3, is EPEVTQTPSHQVTQMGQEVILRCVPISNHLYFYWYRQILGQKVEFLVSFYNNEISEKSEIFDDQFSVERPDGSNFTLKIRSTKLEDSAMYFCASTRLAGTYEQYFGPGTRLTVT.

The V call is TRBV4-1, the J call TRBJ1-4, with D unclear. V was trimmed by 6 bases and J by 1 base, leaving 15 bases between them. This CDR3 has 16 residues. Germline V gene data show CDR1 as MGHRA and CDR2 as YSYEKL. CDR3 protein: CASREDRTLTNEKLFF. CDR3 in DNA: TGCGCCAGCAGGGAGGACCGAACACTAACTAATGAAAAACTGTTTTTT.

The chain uses TRBV7-2 and TRBJ2-7; 7 bases match TRBD2. Germline V gene sequence: CDR1 SGHTA, CDR2 FQGNSA. The CDR3 runs 13 residues. J was trimmed by 7 bases and V by 1 base; bases with no gene match: 4. The CDR3 coding sequence is TGTGCCAGCAGCTTAGTCGTACTAGCGGAGCAGTACTTC. Translation gives CASSLVVLAEQYF.

The CDR3 sequence: CASSLRGEETQYF. The CDR3 region has the DNA TGTGCCAGCAGCTTGCGTGGGGAGGAGACCCAGTACTTC. This chain uses TRBV5-4 with TRBJ2-5, with D perhaps TRBD2 (5 bases). V was shortened by 1 base and J by 5 bases, with 9 bases between the two germline ends. Germline assignment: CDR1 SGHNT and CDR2 YYREEE (reference sequence). The CDR3 is 13 residues long.

The chain couples TRBV5-4 to TRBJ2-7; 16 nucleotides agree with TRBD2. The ends lost 4 bases at V and 4 bases at J; junction bases unmatched: 11. Germline values: CDR1 SGHNT, CDR2 YYREEE (reference sequence). The CDR3 consists of 18 residues. The CDR3 protein is CASSQGTSGRALGYEQYF. As DNA, the CDR3 is TGTGCCAGCAGCCAAGGGACTAGCGGGAGGGCCCTCGGGTACGAGCAGTACTTC.

This clone was seen just once. This sequence joins TRBV20-1 and TRBJ1-2; 9 nucleotides align to TRBD1. The CDR3 is 15 residues long. V lost 3 bases and J lost 6; bases outside the gene matches: 11. In germline, CDR1 is DFQATT, CDR2 SNEGSKA (reference sequence). The CDR3 reads CSASTGQGVGNGYTF. The CDR3 DNA is TGCAGTGCTAGTACGGGACAGGGCGTAGGGAATGGCTACACCTTC.

This clone was detected once. The chain links TRBV3-1 (or the pseudogene TRBV3-2) to TRBJ2-6; TRBD1 aligns across 7 bases. Trimming at V came to 6 bases and at J to 2 bases, leaving 4 bases not matched to a gene. The germline V gene encodes CDR1 LGHDT and CDR2 YNNKEL (reference sequence). The CDR3 covers 15 residues. As DNA, the CDR3 is TGTGCCAGCAGTTTAGACAGGGCTGGGGCCAACGTCCTGACTTTC. This encodes CASSLDRAGANVLTF.

The V call is TRBV7-8, the J call TRBJ1-1, with TRBD1 matching over 9 bases. Germline CDR1 and CDR2: SGHVS and FQNEAQ. The CDR3 is 16 amino acids. J gave up 0 bases and V 6 bases, and 8 bases lay outside the gene matches. CDR3 nucleotides: TGTGCCAGCAGTTCCGGGACAGGGAGCTTGAACACTGAAGCTTTCTTT. Translated, it gives CASSSGTGSLNTEAFF.

The chain combines TRBV2 with TRBJ2-2; 7 bases match TRBD2. The length of the CDR3 is 14 residues. The germline CDR1 and CDR2 sequences are SNHLY and FYNNEI. Germline trimming cut 6 bases from V and 6 bases from J; bases unmatched to any gene: 7. CDR3 coding DNA: TGTGCCAGCAGCCCCCCGGGGGGTGCCGGGGAGCTGTTTTTT. This sequence encodes CASSPPGGAGELFF.

The chain has TRBV29-1 and TRBJ2-6; TRBD1 matches 10 bases. Germline-derived CDR1 and CDR2 are SQVTM and ANQGSEA. The CDR3 is 16 residues long. CDR3 nucleotides: TGCACGGTGTTTAGACAGGGGGCGACTGGGGCCAACGTCCTGACTTTC. Translation gives CTVFRQGATGANVLTF.

J is TRBJ2-2 and V is TRBV7-3; a possible D gene is TRBD2 (5 bases). Looked up from germline, CDR1 is SGHTA and CDR2 is FQGTGA. The CDR3 sequence is 13 residues long. V shed 5 bases and J shed 4 bases, with 8 bases lying between them. The CDR3 reads CASSQLGTGELFF. For the CDR3, the DNA is TGTGCCAGCAGCCAACTAGGCACCGGGGAGCTGTTTTTT.

V usage is TRBV18 and J usage is TRBJ1-4, with 9 bases fitting TRBD1. The CDR3 spans 15 residues. In germline, CDR1 is KGHSH, CDR2 LQKENI. Losses at the gene ends were 3 bases for V and 4 bases for J; bases not matched to a gene: 3. CDR3 sequence reads: CASSPPGQGNEKLFF. Here the CDR3 DNA reads TGTGCCAGCTCACCCCCGGGACAGGGTAATGAAAAACTGTTTTTT.

The chain uses TRBV27 and TRBJ1-1; TRBD1 aligns across 8 bases. The CDR3 loop spans 17 amino acids. V shed 3 bases and J 1 base; nucleotides not matched to a gene: 10. Germline values: CDR1 MNHEY, CDR2 SMNVEV (reference sequence). In DNA form, the CDR3 reads TGTGCCAGCAGTTTGTTTCGGGACAGGAGAACGAACACTGAAGCTTTCTTT. Translating it yields CASSLFRDRRTNTEAFF.

The rearrangement uses TRBV28 and TRBJ1-5; D is uncertain. V was clipped by 3 bases and J by 2 bases, with 14 bases between them. The CDR3 is made up of 16 amino acids. Germline CDR1 reads MDHEN; CDR2 reads SYDVKM. The CDR3 DNA follows: TGTGCCAGCAGTTTGAAGGCCCGACTTCGCAATCAGCCCCAGCATTTT. Its protein product is CASSLKARLRNQPQHF.

The chain is built from TRBV18 and TRBJ1-3; 7 nucleotides agree with TRBD1. Per germline, CDR1 KGHSH and CDR2 LQKENI. The CDR3 contains 18 residues. V was clipped by 3 bases and J by 0 bases; unmatched bases: 11. The CDR3 is CASSPRRGQLNSGNTIYF. The CDR3 DNA is TGTGCCAGCTCACCTCGGAGGGGGCAACTTAACTCTGGAAACACCATATATTTT. The variable domain in full, completed from reference TRBV18 and TRBJ1-3, reads NAGVMQNPRHLVRRRGQEARLRCSPMKGHSHVYWYRQLPEEGLKFMVYLQKENIIDESGMPKERFSAEFPKEGPSILRIQQVVRGDSAAYFCASSPRRGQLNSGNTIYFGEGSWLTVV.

The chain links TRBV9 to TRBJ2-1, with 12 bases identical to TRBD2. Germline CDR1 reads SGDLS; CDR2 reads YYNGEE. The ends lost 4 bases at V and 9 bases at J; junction bases unmatched: 8. This CDR3 has 15 residues. The CDR3 is CASSFRTSGIGEQFF. CDR3 nucleotides: TGTGCCAGCAGCTTTCGGACTAGCGGGATTGGTGAGCAGTTCTTC.

The chain carries TRBV5-1 and TRBJ2-1; TRBD1 is a possible D gene (5 bases). This CDR3 has 16 amino acids. CDR1 and CDR2 (germline): SGHRS, YFSETQ. V dropped 1 base and J dropped 3 bases, with 14 bases sitting between them. The CDR3 spells CASSLIGQGGYNEQFF. The CDR3 coding sequence is TGCGCCAGCAGCTTGATCGGCCAGGGCGGCTACAATGAGCAGTTCTTC.

The CDR3 reads CASSQDPGTMNTEAFF. CDR3 sequence (DNA): TGTGCCAGCAGCCAAGATCCGGGGACAATGAACACTGAAGCTTTCTTT. The chain has TRBV3-1 (or the pseudogene TRBV3-2) and TRBJ1-1; tentatively, D is TRBD1 (6 bases). V lost 0 bases, J lost 0 bases, and 11 bases lay in between. The CDR3 loop spans 16 amino acids. The germline CDR1 and CDR2 sequences are LGHDT and YNNKEL (reference sequence).

The chain is built from TRBV6-5 and TRBJ1-6; TRBD1 agrees at 11 bases. CDR3 size: 15 residues. CDR1 and CDR2 (germline): MNHEY, SVGAGI. J was trimmed by 10 bases and V by 7 bases; bases with no gene match: 9. The CDR3 DNA reads as TGTGCCAGCACAATCGGACAGGGGGCAGACTCACCCCTCCACTTT. Translation gives CASTIGQGADSPLHF.

The chain joins TRBV20-1 to TRBJ2-5, with TRBD1 matching 7 bases. The germline CDR1 and CDR2 sequences are DFQATT and SNEGSKA (reference sequence). The trim removed 3 bases at V and 5 bases at J, leaving 6 bases unmatched. The CDR3 sequence is 13 residues long. DNA for the CDR3: TGCAGTGCTAGTTCAGTGACAGGGGAGACCCAGTACTTC. The encoded protein is CSASSVTGETQYF.